This T cell receptor beta chain was found in a study of high-grade serous ovarian cancer treatment subgroups. In regard to this clone: Its antigen is unknown.

Tumor tissue was taken before any definitive surgery or chemotherapy was given. Overall study findings and caveats: Spatial context was lost because tumors were sequenced in bulk.

Germline loops: CDR1 SNHLY, CDR2 FYNNEI. CDR3 length: 13 residues. V lost 8 bases to trimming and J lost 6 bases, with 11 bases between them. Generated by immunoSEQ multiplex PCR, the TCRdb table keeps only in-frame clones and is missing some. Of tens of thousands of clones in the sample, about 81% are singletons; the top ten hold approximately 2.3%. V usage is TRBV2 and J usage is TRBJ1-6, with a weak D call TRBD1 (5 bases). This TCR derives from a human donor with high-grade serous ovarian cancer. The specimen sequenced was tumor tissue. The CDR3 region is CASHSGPNSPLHF. The CDR3 DNA reads as TGTGCCAGCCACTCGGGGCCTAATTCACCCCTCCACTTT. The full variable domain, in which reference TRBV2 and TRBJ1-6 provide the parts outside the CDR3, is EPEVTQTPSHQVTQMGQEVILRCVPISNHLYFYWYRQILGQKVEFLVSFYNNEISEKSEIFDDQFSVERPDGSNFTLKIRSTKLEDSAMYFCASHSGPNSPLHFGNGTRLTVT.